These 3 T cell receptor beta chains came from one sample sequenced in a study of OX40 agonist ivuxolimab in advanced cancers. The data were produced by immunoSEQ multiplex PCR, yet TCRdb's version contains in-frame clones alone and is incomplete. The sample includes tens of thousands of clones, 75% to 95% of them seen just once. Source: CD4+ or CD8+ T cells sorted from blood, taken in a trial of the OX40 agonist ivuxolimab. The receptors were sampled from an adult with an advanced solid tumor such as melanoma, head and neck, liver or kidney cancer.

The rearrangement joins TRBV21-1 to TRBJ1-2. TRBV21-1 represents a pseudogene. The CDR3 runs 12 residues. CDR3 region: CASSRGAYGYTF. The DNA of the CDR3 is TGTGCCAGCAGCAGAGGAGCCTATGGCTACACCTTC.

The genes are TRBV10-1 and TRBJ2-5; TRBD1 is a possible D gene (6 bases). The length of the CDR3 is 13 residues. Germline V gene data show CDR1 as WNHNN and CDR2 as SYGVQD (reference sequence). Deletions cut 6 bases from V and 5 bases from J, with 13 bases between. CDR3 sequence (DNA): TGCGCCAGCAGCTCCGGGACAATGGAGACCCAGTACTTC. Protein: CASSSGTMETQYF.

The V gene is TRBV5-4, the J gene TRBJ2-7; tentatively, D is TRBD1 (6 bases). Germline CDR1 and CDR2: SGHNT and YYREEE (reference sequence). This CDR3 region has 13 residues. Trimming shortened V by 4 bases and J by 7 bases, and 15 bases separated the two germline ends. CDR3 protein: CASSLSGTLEQYF. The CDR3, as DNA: TGTGCCAGCAGCCTATCCGGGACACTTGAGCAGTACTTC.